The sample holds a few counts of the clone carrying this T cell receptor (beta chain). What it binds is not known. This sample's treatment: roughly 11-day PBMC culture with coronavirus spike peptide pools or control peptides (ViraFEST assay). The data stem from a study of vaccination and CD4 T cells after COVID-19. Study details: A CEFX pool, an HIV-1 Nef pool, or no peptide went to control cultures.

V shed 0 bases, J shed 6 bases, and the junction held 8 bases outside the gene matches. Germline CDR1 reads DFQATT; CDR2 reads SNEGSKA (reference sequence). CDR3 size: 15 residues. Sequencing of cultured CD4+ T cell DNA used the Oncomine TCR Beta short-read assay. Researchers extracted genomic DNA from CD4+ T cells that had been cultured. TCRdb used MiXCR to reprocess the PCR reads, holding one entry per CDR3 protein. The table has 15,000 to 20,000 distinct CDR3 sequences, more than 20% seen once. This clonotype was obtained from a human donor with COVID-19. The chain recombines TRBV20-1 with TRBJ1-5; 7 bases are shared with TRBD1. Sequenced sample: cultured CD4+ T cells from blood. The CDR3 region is CSAREGRGSGQPQHF. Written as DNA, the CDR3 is TGCAGTGCTAGAGAGGGCAGGGGGTCGGGTCAGCCCCAGCATTTT.